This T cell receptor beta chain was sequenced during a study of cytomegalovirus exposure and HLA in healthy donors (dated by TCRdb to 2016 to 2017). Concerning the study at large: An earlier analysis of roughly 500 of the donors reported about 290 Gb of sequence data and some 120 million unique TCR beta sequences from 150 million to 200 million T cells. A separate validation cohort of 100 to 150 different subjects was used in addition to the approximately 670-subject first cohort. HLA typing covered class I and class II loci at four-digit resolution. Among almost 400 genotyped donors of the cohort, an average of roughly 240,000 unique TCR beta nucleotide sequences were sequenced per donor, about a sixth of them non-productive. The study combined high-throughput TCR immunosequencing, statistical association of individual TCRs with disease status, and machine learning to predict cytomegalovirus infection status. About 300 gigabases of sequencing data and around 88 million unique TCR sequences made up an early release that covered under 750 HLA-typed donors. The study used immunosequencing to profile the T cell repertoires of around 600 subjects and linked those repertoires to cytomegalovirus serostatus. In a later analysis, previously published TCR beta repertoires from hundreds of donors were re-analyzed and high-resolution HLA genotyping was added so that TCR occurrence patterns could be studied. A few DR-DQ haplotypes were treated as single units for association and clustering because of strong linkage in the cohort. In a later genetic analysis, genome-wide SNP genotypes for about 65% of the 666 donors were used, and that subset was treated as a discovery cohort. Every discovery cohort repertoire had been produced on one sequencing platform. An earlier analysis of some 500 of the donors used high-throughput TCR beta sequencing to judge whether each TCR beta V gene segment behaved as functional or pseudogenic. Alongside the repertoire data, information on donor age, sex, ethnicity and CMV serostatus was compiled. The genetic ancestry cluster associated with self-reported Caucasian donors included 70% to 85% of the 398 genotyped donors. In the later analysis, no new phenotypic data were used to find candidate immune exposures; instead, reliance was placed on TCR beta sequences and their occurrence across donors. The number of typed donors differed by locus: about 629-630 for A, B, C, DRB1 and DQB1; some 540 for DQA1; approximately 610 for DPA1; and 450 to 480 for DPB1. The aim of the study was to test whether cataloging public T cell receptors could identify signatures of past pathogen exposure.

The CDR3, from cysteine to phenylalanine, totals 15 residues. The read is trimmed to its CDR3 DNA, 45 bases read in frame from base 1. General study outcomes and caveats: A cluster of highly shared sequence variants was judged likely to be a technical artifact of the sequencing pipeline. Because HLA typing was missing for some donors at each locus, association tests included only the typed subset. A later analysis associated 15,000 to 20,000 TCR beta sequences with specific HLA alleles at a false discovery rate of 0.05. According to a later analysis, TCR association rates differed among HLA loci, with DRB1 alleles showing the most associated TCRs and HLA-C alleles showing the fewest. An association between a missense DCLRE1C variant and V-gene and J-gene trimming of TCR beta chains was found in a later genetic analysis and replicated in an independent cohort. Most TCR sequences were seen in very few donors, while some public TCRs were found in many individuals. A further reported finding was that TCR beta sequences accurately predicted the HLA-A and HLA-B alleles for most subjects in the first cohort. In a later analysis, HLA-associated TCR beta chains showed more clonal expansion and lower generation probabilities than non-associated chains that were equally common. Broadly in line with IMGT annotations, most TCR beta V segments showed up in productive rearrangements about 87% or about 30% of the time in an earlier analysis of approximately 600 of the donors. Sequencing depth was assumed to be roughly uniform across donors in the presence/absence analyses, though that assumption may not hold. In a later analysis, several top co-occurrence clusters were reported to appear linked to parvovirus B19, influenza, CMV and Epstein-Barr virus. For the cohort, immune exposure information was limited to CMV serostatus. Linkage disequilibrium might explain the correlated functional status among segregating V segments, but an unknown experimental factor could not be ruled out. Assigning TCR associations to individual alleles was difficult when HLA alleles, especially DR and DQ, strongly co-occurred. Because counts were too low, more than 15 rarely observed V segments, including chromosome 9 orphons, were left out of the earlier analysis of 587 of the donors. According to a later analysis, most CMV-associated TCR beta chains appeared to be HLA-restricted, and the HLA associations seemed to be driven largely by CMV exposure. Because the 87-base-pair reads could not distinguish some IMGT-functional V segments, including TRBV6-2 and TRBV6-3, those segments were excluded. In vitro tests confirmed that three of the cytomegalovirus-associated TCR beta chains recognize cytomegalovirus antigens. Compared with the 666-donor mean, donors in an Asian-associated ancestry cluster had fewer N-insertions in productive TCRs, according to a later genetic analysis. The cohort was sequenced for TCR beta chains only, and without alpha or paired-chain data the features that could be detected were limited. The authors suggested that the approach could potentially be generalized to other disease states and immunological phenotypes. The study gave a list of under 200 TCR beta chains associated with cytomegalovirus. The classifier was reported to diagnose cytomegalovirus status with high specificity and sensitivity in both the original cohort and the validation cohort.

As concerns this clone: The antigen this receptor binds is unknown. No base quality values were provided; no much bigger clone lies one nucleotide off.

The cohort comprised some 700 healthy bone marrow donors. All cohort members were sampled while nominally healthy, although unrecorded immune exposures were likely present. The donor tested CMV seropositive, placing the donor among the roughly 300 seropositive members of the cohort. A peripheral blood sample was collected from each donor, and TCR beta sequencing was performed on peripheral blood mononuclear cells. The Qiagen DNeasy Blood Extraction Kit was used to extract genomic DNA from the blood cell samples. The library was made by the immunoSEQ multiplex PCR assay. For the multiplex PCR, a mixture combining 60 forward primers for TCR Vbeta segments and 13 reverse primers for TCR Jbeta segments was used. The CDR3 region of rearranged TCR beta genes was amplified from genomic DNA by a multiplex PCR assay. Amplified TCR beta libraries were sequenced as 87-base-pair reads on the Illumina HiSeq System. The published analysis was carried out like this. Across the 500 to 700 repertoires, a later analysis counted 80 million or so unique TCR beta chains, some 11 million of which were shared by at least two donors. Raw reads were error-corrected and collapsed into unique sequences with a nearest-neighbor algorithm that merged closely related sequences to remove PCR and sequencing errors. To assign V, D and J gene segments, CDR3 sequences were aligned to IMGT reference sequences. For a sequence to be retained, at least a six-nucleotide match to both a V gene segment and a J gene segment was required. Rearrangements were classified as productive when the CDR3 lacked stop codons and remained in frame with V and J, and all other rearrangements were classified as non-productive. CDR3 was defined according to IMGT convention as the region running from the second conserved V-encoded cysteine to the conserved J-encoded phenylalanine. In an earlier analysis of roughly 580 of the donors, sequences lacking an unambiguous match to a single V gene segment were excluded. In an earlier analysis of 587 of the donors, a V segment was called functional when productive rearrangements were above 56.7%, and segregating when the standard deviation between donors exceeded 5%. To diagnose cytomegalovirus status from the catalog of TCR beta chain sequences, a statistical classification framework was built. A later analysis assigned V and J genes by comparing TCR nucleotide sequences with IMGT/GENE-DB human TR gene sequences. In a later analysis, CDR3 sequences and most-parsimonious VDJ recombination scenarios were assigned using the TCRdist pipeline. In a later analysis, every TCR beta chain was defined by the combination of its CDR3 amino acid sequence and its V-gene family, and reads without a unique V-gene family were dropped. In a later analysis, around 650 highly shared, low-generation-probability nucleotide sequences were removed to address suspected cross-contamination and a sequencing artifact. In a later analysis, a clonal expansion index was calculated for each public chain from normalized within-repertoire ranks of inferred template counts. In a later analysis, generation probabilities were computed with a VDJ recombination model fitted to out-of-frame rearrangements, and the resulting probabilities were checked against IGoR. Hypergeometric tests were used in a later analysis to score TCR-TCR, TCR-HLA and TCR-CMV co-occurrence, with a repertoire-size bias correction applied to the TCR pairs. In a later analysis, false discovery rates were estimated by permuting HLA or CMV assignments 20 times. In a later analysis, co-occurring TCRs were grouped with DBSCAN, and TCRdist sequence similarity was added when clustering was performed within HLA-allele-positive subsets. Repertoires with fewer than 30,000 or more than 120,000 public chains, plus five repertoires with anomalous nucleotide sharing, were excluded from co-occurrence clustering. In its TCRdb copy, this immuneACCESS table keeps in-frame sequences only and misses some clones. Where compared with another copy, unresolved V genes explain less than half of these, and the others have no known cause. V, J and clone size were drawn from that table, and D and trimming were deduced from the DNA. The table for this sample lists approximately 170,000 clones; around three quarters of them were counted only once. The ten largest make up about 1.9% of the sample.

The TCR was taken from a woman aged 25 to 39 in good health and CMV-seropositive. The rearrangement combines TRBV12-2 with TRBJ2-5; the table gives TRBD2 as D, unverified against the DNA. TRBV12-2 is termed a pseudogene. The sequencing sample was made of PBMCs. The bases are TGTGCAAGTCGCTTAGCCGGGGATAGGCAAGAGACCCAGTACTTC. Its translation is CASRLAGDRQETQYF.